This T cell receptor beta chain was identified in a study of spatial heterogeneity in lung cancer. The V and J ends lost 4 bases and 5 bases respectively, with 9 bases between them. The CDR3 extends over 14 amino acids. Germline V CDR1 and CDR2: SNHLY, FYNNEI. This clonotype was counted many times. Time point given: blood at routine non-recurrence follow-up after resection. Whole RNA, isolated from tumor, nontumor lung or frozen PBMC, was sequenced without prior sorting. TCRdb reprocessed the 5' RACE reads with MiXCR, giving one entry per CDR3 protein. The profile shows roughly 26,000 distinct CDR3 sequences, less than 6% of them singletons.

The starting material was PBMCs, obtained at follow-up. This rearrangement joins TRBV2 to TRBJ1-6; D possibly corresponds to TRBD1 (5 bases). The sequence was obtained from a male donor with early-stage non-small cell lung cancer. The CDR3 coding sequence is TGTGCCAGCAGTGGACAGATCAATAATTCACCCCTCCACTTT. Translation gives CASSGQINNSPLHF.